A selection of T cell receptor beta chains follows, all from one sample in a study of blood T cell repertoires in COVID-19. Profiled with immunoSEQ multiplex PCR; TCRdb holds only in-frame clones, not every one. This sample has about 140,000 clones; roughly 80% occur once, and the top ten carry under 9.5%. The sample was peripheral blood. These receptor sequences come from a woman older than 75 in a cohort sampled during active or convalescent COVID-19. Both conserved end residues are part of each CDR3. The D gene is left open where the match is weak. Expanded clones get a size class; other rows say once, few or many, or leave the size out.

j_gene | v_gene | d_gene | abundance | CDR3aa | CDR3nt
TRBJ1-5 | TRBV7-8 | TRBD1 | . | CASSPTGSQPQHF | TGTGCCAGCAGCCCGACAGGGAGTCAGCCCCAGCATTTT
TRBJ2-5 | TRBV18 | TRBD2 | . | CASSPPWGHQRLAGGQETQYF | TGTGCCAGCTCACCACCGTGGGGGCACCAAAGACTAGCGGGGGGCCAAGAGACCCAGTACTTC
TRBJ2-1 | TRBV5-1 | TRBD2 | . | CASRGGDEQFF | TGCGCCAGTCGGGGGGGCGATGAGCAGTTCTTC
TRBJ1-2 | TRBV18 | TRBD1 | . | CASSPGQVYGYTF | TGTGCCAGCTCACCTGGACAGGTCTATGGCTACACCTTC
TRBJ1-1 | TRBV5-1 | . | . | CASTEQGKNTEAFF | TGCGCCAGCACCGAACAGGGAAAGAACACTGAAGCTTTCTTT
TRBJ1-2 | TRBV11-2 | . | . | CASTTQGSLSYGYTF | TGTGCCAGCACCACCCAGGGTTCTCTAAGCTATGGCTACACCTTC
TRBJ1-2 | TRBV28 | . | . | CASSSRGSGDYGYTF | TGTGCCAGCAGCTCAAGGGGATCTGGCGACTATGGCTACACCTTC
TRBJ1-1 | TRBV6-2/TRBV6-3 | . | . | CASSTNSGWNTEAFF | TGTGCCAGCAGTACTAATTCGGGGTGGAACACTGAAGCTTTCTTT
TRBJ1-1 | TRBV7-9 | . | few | CASSSQGIGTEAFF | TGTGCCAGCAGCTCTCAGGGAATTGGCACTGAAGCTTTCTTT
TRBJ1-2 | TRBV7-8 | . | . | CASSATGYSGYTF | TGTGCCAGCAGCGCCACAGGGTATTCTGGCTACACCTTC
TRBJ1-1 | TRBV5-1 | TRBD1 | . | CASSWDSSGTEAFF | TGCGCCAGCAGCTGGGACAGCAGCGGCACTGAAGCTTTCTTT
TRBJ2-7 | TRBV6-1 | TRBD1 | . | CASSDPGQGAILGNEQYF | TGTGCCAGCAGTGACCCTGGACAGGGGGCTATTCTTGGAAACGAGCAGTACTTC
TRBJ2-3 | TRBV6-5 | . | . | CASSQAGYTDTQYF | TGTGCCAGCAGCCAAGCGGGTTACACAGATACGCAGTATTTT
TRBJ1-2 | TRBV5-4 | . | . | CASSPVRYRDNYGYTF | TGTGCCAGCAGCCCTGTTAGGTACAGGGATAACTATGGCTACACCTTC
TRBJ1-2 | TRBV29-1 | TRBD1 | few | CSVGEVGQDYGYTF | TGCAGCGTTGGGGAGGTCGGACAGGACTATGGCTACACCTTC
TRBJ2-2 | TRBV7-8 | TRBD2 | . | CASCTGRANTGELFF | TGTGCCAGCTGCACGGGGAGGGCGAACACCGGGGAGCTGTTTTTT
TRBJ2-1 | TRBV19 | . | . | CASSVTFGTHSNEQFF | TGTGCCAGTAGTGTCACTTTCGGGACTCACAGCAATGAGCAGTTCTTC
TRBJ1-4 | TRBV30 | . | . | CAIQGYNEKLFF | TGTGCGATCCAGGGCTACAATGAAAAACTGTTTTTT
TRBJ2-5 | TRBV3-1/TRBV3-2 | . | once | CASSPPAGLTETQYF | TGTGCCAGCAGCCCACCGGCCGGACTCACGGAGACCCAGTACTTC
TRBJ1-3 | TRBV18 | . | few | CASSPPSIGNTIYF | TGTGCCAGCTCACCACCGTCCATTGGAAACACCATATATTTT
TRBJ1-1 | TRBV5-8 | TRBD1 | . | CASSLRGTAEAFF | TGTGCCAGCAGCTTAAGGGGGACAGCCGAAGCTTTCTTT
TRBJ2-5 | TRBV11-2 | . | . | CASSLDQGRETQYF | TGTGCCAGCAGCTTAGATCAGGGGCGAGAGACCCAGTACTTC
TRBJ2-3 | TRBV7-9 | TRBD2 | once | CASSLANPAGANTDTQYF | TGTGCCAGCAGCTTAGCTAACCCAGCGGGGGCCAACACAGATACGCAGTATTTT
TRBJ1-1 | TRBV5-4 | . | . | CASRTSPRAQTEAFF | TGTGCCAGCAGGACTTCCCCGAGGGCCCAGACTGAAGCTTTCTTT
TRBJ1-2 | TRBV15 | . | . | CATSGNAGYGYTF | TGTGCCACCAGCGGAAATGCAGGGTATGGCTACACCTTC
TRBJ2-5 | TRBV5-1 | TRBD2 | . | CASSLAGLAGGQETQYF | TGCGCCAGCAGCTTGGCCGGGCTAGCGGGGGGCCAAGAGACCCAGTACTTC
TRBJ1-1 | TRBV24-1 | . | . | CATSESTGSSEAFF | TGTGCCACCAGTGAAAGTACAGGGAGCTCTGAAGCTTTCTTT
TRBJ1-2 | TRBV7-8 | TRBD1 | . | CASSLGDRVDGYTF | TGTGCCAGCAGCTTAGGGGACAGGGTCGATGGCTACACCTTC
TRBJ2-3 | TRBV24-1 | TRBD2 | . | CATSEVIAGDSPPDTQYF | TGTGCCACCAGTGAAGTGATAGCGGGGGATTCGCCCCCGGATACGCAGTATTTT
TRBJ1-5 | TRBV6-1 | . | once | CASSERGRGTIVSNQPQHF | TGTGCCAGCAGTGAACGGGGGCGAGGGACTATCGTTAGCAATCAGCCCCAGCATTTT
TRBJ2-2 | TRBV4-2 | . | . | CASSQSVQNTGELFF | TGTGCCAGCAGCCAAAGCGTACAGAACACCGGGGAGCTGTTTTTT
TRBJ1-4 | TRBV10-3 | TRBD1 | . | CAISKDRDEKLFF | TGTGCCATCAGCAAGGACAGGGACGAAAAACTGTTTTTT
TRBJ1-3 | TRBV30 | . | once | CAGGGAGAGNTIYF | TGTGCCGGCGGTGGGGCAGGGGCTGGAAACACCATATATTTT
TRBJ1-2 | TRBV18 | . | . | CASSLPQGNGYTF | TGTGCCAGCTCACTCCCCCAGGGTAATGGCTACACCTTC
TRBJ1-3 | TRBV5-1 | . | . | CASSLRRGNTIYF | TGCGCCAGCAGCTTAAGGCGGGGAAACACCATATATTTT
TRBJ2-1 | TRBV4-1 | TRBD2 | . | CASSQDARGGLFVEQFF | TGCGCCAGCAGCCAAGATGCGCGGGGGGGCCTTTTTGTGGAGCAGTTCTTC
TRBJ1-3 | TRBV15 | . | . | CATTEISGNTIYF | TGTGCCACCACCGAGATCTCTGGAAACACCATATATTTT
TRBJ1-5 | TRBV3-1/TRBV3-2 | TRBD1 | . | CASSEQGARQPQHF | TGTGCCAGCAGCGAACAGGGGGCTCGTCAGCCCCAGCATTTT